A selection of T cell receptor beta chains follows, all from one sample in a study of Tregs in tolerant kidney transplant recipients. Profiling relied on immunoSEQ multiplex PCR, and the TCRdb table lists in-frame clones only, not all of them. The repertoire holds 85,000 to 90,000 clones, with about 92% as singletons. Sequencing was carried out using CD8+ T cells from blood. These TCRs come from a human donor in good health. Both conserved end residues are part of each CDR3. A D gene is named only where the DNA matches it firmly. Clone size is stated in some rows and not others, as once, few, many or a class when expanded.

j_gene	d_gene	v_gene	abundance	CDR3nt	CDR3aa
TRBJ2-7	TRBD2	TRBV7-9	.	TGTGCCAGCAGCCACGGGTACCGGGGGGGCTACGAGCAGTACTTC	CASSHGYRGGYEQYF
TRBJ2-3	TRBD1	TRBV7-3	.	TGTGCCAGCAGCCTATCTGACAGGGGTAGAAACACAGATACGCAGTATTTT	CASSLSDRGRNTDTQYF
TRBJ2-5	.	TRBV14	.	TGTGCCAGCAGCCAAGAAGTCGCGAGCCTCGAGGAGACCCAGTACTTC	CASSQEVASLEETQYF
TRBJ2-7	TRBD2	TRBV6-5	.	TGTGCCAGCAGTTACTCGGCGGGGACTAGCGGAGTCGAGCAGTACTTC	CASSYSAGTSGVEQYF
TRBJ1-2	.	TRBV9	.	TGTGCCAGCAGCGTAGAGGACAGTCTCTATGGCTACACCTTC	CASSVEDSLYGYTF
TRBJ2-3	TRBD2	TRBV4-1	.	TGCGCCAGCAGCCGGACTAGCGTTATAGACGATACGCAGTATTTT	CASSRTSVIDDTQYF
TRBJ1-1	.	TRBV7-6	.	TGTGCCAGCAGCTTAAGAGGGATGAACACTGAAGCTTTCTTT	CASSLRGMNTEAFF
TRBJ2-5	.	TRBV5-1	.	TGCGCCAGCAGCTTGGCCGGAGACACCCAAGAGACCCAGTACTTC	CASSLAGDTQETQYF
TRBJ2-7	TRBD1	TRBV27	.	TGTGCCAGCAGTTTATCCGGCCAGGGGGCCGACGAGCAGTACTTC	CASSLSGQGADEQYF
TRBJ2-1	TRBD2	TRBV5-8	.	TGTGCCAGCAGCCCACTAGCGGGAGGTAGGAATGAGCAGTTCTTC	CASSPLAGGRNEQFF
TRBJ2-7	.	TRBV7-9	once	TGTGCCAGCAGCTGGTCGGGAGCCTACGAGCAGTACTTC	CASSWSGAYEQYF
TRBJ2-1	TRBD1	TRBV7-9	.	TGTGCCACCCGAACGGACAGGGGTTACAATGAGCAGTTCTTC	CATRTDRGYNEQFF
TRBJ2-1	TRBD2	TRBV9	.	TGTGCCAGCAGCGCCACGTTGGCGGGGGGAAACAATGAGCAGTTCTTC	CASSATLAGGNNEQFF
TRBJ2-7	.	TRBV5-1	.	TGCGCCAGCAGCTTGGATGGGGGAGGAGTCTCCTACGAGCAGTACTTC	CASSLDGGGVSYEQYF
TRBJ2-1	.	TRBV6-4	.	TGTGCCAGCAGTGACGGGGGGCGCGGCGGGGGCAATGAGCAGTTCTTC	CASSDGGRGGGNEQFF
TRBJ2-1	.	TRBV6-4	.	TGTGCCAGCAGTGACAGGGCGTCTATGGGCAATGAGCAGTTCTTC	CASSDRASMGNEQFF
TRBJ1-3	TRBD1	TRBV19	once	TGTGCCAGTAGCATCTCAGGGGGCTCTGGAAACACCATATATTTT	CASSISGGSGNTIYF
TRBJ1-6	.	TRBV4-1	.	TGCGCCAGCAGCCAAGATTTCAGGATCTATAATTCACCCCTCCACTTT	CASSQDFRIYNSPLHF
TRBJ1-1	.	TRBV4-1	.	TGCGCCAGCAGCCCGACAGCGTTTCTGAACACTGAAGCTTTCTTT	CASSPTAFLNTEAFF
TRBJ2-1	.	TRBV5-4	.	TGTGCCAGCAGCCCATCTTACGGGGATGAGCAGTTCTTC	CASSPSYGDEQFF
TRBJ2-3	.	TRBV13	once	TGTGCCTCCCTCGGGGGTAGGCACGTAAATACGCAGTATTTT	CASLGGRHVNTQYF
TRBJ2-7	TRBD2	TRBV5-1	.	TGCGCCAGCAGCTTGGGGATGAGCGGGACCATTTTCGAGCAGTACTTC	CASSLGMSGTIFEQYF
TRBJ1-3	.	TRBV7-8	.	TGTGCCAGCAGCGTTATAGTAGGGCCAAGCTCTGGAAACACCATATATTTT	CASSVIVGPSSGNTIYF
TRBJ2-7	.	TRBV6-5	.	TGTGCCAGCAGTTACTCGAGCACACTCTACGAGCAGTACTTC	CASSYSSTLYEQYF
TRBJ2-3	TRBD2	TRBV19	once	TGTGCCAGTAGACCCGGGACTAGCGTTGGAGATACGCAGTATTTT	CASRPGTSVGDTQYF
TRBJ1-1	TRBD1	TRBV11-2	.	TGTGCCAGCAGCTTAAGGCAGGGGGCCACTGAAGCTTTCTTT	CASSLRQGATEAFF
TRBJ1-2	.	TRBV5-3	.	TGTGCCAGAAGCTTGCTTTTTGCAGGGTGCTATGGCTACACCTTC	CARSLLFAGCYGYTF
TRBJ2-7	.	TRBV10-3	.	TGTGCCATCAATGCGGACTCCTCCTACGAGCAGTACTTC	CAINADSSYEQYF
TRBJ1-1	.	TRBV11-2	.	TGTGCCAGCAGCTTGATGGAGGGCATGAACACTGAAGCTTTCTTT	CASSLMEGMNTEAFF
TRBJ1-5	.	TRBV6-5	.	TGTGCCAGCAGTTCGGACGCCTATAGCAATCAGCCCCAGCATTTT	CASSSDAYSNQPQHF
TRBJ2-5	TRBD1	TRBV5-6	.	TGTGCCAGCAGCACCCGCAGGGACAGCCTGAGAGGGAGGACCCAGTACTTC	CASSTRRDSLRGRTQYF
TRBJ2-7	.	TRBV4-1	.	TGCGCCAGCAGCCAAGCCGGGACTGACTCCTACGAGCAGTACTTC	CASSQAGTDSYEQYF
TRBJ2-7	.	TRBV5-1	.	TGCGCCAGCAGCTTGGCCGCGACAGCTAACGAGCAGTACTTC	CASSLAATANEQYF
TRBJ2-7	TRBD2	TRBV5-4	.	TGTGCCAGCAGCTTTGGAGCGGGAGTCTACGAGCAGTACTTC	CASSFGAGVYEQYF